This is a list of T cell receptor beta chains from one sample in a study of T cells in Graves' hyperthyroidism and ophthalmopathy. TCRdb passed the multiplex PCR reads through MiXCR, listing each CDR3 protein once. The table includes roughly 420,000 distinct CDR3 sequences, 15% to 19% detected once. Sequences were obtained from blood. The receptors were gathered from a woman under 30 with Graves' hyperthyroidism. Both conserved end residues are part of each CDR3. D genes are given only for firm matches. Size tells how often a clone was seen (once, few, many) or the class of an expanded clone, and some rows leave it out.

J gene,V gene,clone size,D gene,CDR3 DNA,CDR3 protein
TRBJ2-3,TRBV19,NA,NA,TGTGCCAGTAGTATCTCGGGATCAGATACGCAGTATTTT,CASSISGSDTQYF
TRBJ2-7,TRBV15,many,NA,TGTGCCACCATCCCGTTAATAGAGGTGCAGTACTTC,CATIPLIEVQYF
TRBJ1-5,TRBV9,many,TRBD1,TGTGCCAGCAGCCTCGGGACAGGAACTTATAGCAATCAGCCCCAGCATTTT,CASSLGTGTYSNQPQHF
TRBJ1-5,TRBV18,once,TRBD1,TGTGCCAGCTCACGGAGCCCCCACGGACAGGCTTCTAGCAATCAGCCCCAGCATTTT,CASSRSPHGQASSNQPQHF
TRBJ2-7,TRBV6-1,NA,TRBD2,TGTGCCAGCGGGACTAGCGAAGCCTACGAGCAGTACTTC,CASGTSEAYEQYF
TRBJ2-3,TRBV5-1,many,TRBD2,TGCGCCAGCAGCATCGGGACTAGCGGCACAGATACGCAGTATTTT,CASSIGTSGTDTQYF
TRBJ2-7,TRBV2,many,TRBD1,TGTGCCAGCAGTCGGACAGGGGTTCTATACGAGCAGTACTTC,CASSRTGVLYEQYF
TRBJ2-3,TRBV7-2,few,TRBD2,TGTGCCAGCAGCTCGGGGGGGCGGATCACAGATGCGCAGTATTTT,CASSSGGRITDAQYF
TRBJ2-1,TRBV5-4,few,NA,TGTGCCAGCAGCCCGGAGGAAGGACGGGGGCAGTTCTTC,CASSPEEGRGQFF
TRBJ1-2,TRBV12-3/TRBV12-4,many,NA,TGTGCCAGCAGTTACTATGGCTACACCTTC,CASSYYGYTF
TRBJ2-1,TRBV14,NA,NA,TGTGCCAGCAGCCATTTGGGACTTCGGCAGTTCTTC,CASSHLGLRQFF
TRBJ1-2,TRBV5-1,many,NA,TGCGCCAGCAGCCCTGGGGGGGGCTATGGCTACACCTTC,CASSPGGGYGYTF
TRBJ2-1,TRBV7-3,many,TRBD2,TGTGCCAGCAGACAAGGCGGTAGCGGGGGGAAGGCGTTCTTC,CASRQGGSGGKAFF
TRBJ2-7,TRBV9,many,NA,TGTGCCAGCAGCGCAGGGGACGGTTGGGGCCACGAGCAGTACTTC,CASSAGDGWGHEQYF
TRBJ1-5,TRBV7-2,many,NA,TGTGCCAGCAGCTTGGTAGCAGGGGCTTGGGAACAGCCCCAGCATTTT,CASSLVAGAWEQPQHF
TRBJ2-3,TRBV6-6,NA,TRBD1,TGTGCCAGCAGTTACTCTGGGACAGGGGGCACAGATACGCAGTATTTT,CASSYSGTGGTDTQYF
TRBJ1-5,TRBV10-3,many,NA,TGTGCCATCAGTGAGTCTGGGCAGGGATCAAGTCAGCCCCAGCATTTT,CAISESGQGSSQPQHF
TRBJ1-5,TRBV28,NA,NA,TGTGCCAGCACCCTCTCTGCGGCGGCGCGCAATCAGCCCCAGCATTTT,CASTLSAAARNQPQHF
TRBJ2-3,TRBV9,many,NA,TGTGCCAGCAGCGTCGGCGGGCCGATCACAGATACGCAGTATTTT,CASSVGGPITDTQYF
TRBJ2-3,TRBV28,many,NA,TGTGCCAGCTCGGGACACTTATTCGGGGCAGATACGCAGTATTTT,CASSGHLFGADTQYF
TRBJ1-1,TRBV28,NA,NA,TGTGCCAGCAGTCCGGCCTCTGAGGGGGTCCCTGAAGCTTTCTTT,CASSPASEGVPEAFF
TRBJ1-5,TRBV12-3/TRBV12-4,NA,TRBD1,TGTGCCAGCAGTTTGCGAGGGGAGGGGGCGAATCAGCCCCAGCATTTT,CASSLRGEGANQPQHF
TRBJ1-2,TRBV6-6,many,NA,TGTGCCAGCAGTTACTCGAGACCTCGACCCCCTTACTATGGCTACACCTTC,CASSYSRPRPPYYGYTF
TRBJ2-3,TRBV7-3,many,NA,TGTGCCAGCAGCTTAAGGCAGGGCTCCGTAGATACGCAGTATTTT,CASSLRQGSVDTQYF
TRBJ1-3,TRBV12-5,few,NA,TGTGCTAGTGGGGTACGCGACTTGTACTCTGGAAACACCATATATTTT,CASGVRDLYSGNTIYF
TRBJ2-2,TRBV4-1,NA,TRBD2,TGCGCCAGCAGCCTTCTGGGGACTAGCGTCACCGGGGAGCTGTTTTTT,CASSLLGTSVTGELFF
TRBJ2-3,TRBV7-8,NA,TRBD1,TGTGCCAGCAGCATAGGACAGGGATGGGGCACAGATACGCAGTATTTT,CASSIGQGWGTDTQYF
TRBJ1-2,TRBV5-1,many,NA,TGCGCCAGCAGCGGACAGACTCAAGAGGACTATGGCTACACCTTC,CASSGQTQEDYGYTF
TRBJ1-4,TRBV28,many,NA,TGTGCCAGCAGTTTAGCGTCGGTGGTAACTAATGAAAAACTGTTTTTT,CASSLASVVTNEKLFF